This T cell receptor beta chain comes out of a study of blood T cell repertoires in COVID-19. Study details: The United States, Italy and Spain were the sources of the acute and convalescent COVID-19 samples. PBMCs, B-cell-depleted T cells, or T cells provided the cDNA or gDNA that made up the material.

Patients of the Seattle cohort, enrolled during active infection, were followed longitudinally. The CDR3 runs to 15 residues. The J segment lost 5 bases and the V segment lost 4 bases, leaving 5 bases of the junction unmatched. In germline, CDR1 is SGHNT, CDR2 YENEEA. Profiled with immunoSEQ multiplex PCR; TCRdb holds only in-frame clones, not every one. The repertoire holds almost 400,000 clones, with about 87% as singletons. This receptor was taken from a woman in her sixties with COVID-19, enrolled during active disease. The chain has TRBV11-3 and TRBJ2-1, with TRBD2 matching over 10 bases. The sample comprised peripheral blood. The CDR3 region is CASSSLAGGNNEQFF. The CDR3 DNA reads TGTGCCAGCAGCTCCTTAGCGGGGGGTAACAATGAGCAGTTCTTC. The whole variable domain, filled in from reference TRBV11-3 and TRBJ2-1, reads EAGVVQSPRYKIIEKKQPVAFWCNPISGHNTLYWYLQNLGQGPELLIRYENEEAVDDSQLPKDRFSAERLKGVDSTLKIQPAELGDSAVYLCASSSLAGGNNEQFFGPGTRLTVL.